This T cell receptor (beta chain) was captured by sequencing in a study of cytomegalovirus exposure and HLA in healthy donors. Overall study context: The 120 million or so unique TCR beta sequences, from approximately 170 million T cells, were found by an earlier analysis. Study conclusions and caveats: In a later analysis, a missense DCLRE1C variant was linked to TCR beta V- and J-gene trimming. An analysis was carried out at a later point. It showed that HLA-associated TCR beta chains were more clonally expanded than equally common non-associated chains.

PCR amplification relied on 60 Vbeta primers (plus 13 Jbeta primers). Assay: immunoSEQ multiplex PCR; the TCRdb copy retains only in-frame clones and omits some. In the table there are over 100,000 clones, about four fifths of which are singletons. CDR1 is GTSNPN and CDR2 is SVGIG in the germline V gene (reference sequence). J lost 9 bases, V lost 0 bases, and 4 bases had no gene match. CDR3 length: 13 amino acids. Remarks on this clone: Antigen unknown.

The chain recombines TRBV30 with TRBJ1-5, with 8 bases identical to TRBD1. The specimen sequenced was PBMCs. This receptor was identified in a male donor in good health and CMV-seronegative. CDR3 amino acids: CAWSVQGDRPQHF. CDR3 coding DNA: TGTGCCTGGAGTGTACAGGGGGATCGGCCCCAGCATTTT.